The present T cell receptor (beta chain) was sequenced within a study of T cells expressing NK-cell markers. TCRdb reprocessed the 5' RACE reads and stores each CDR3 protein as one record, lacking DNA. In total, the table holds some 450,000 distinct CDR3 sequences. Germline V gene data show CDR1 as MNHEY and CDR2 as SVGEGT. There are 18 residues in the CDR3. Sequenced sample: blood T cells: a sorted CD56 or NKG2C T cell subset, CD4+ or CD8+ T cells, or bulk PBMC T cells (not recorded which). The clonotype originates from a woman between 18 and 75 years old in good health. The chain employs TRBV6-2 or TRBV6-3 and TRBJ2-1; TCRdb reports TRBD1, a call that lacks DNA to check it against. The CDR3 sequence is CASSRPSDAPVFYNEQFF.